A single sample is the source of the 24 T cell receptor beta chains below, sequenced in a study of shared clonotypes between healthy human individuals. Profiling relied on immunoSEQ multiplex PCR, and the TCRdb table lists in-frame clones only, not all of them. The sample shows 1.4 million to 1.5 million clones, approximately 96% of them seen only once. The specimen sequenced was naive CD4+ T cells sorted from blood. Subset: CD45RA+ positively selected. The origin of the receptors is a young man in good health.

The chain links TRBV1 to TRBJ2-1; TRBD2, the D gene given by the table, was not confirmed from the DNA. TRBV1 is a pseudogene locus. The CDR3 consists of 17 residues. For the CDR3, the DNA is TGCACCAGCAGCCAAGATCATAGAAGCGGGAGGCACAATGAGCAGTTCTTC. Its protein is CTSSQDHRSGRHNEQFF.

This sequence joins TRBV2 and TRBJ2-5; weak D call: TRBD1 (5 bases). Trimming took 7 bases from V and 2 from J, leaving 14 bases between them. CDR1 SNHLY and CDR2 FYNNEI come from the germline V gene. CDR3 length: 14 residues. CDR3: CASTVQAYQETQYF. CDR3 DNA: TGTGCCAGCACCGTACAGGCGTATCAAGAGACCCAGTACTTC.

The count of this clone is one. The rearrangement joins TRBV9 to TRBJ2-1; 8 positions match TRBD1. The junction had 3 bases not matched to a gene; V was cut back by 0 bases and J by 4 bases. Germline CDR1 is SGDLS and CDR2 is YYNGEE. The CDR3 contains 15 residues. For the CDR3, the DNA is TGTGCCAGCAGCGTAGCTGGACAGGGTTACAATGAGCAGTTCTTC. Amino acid sequence: CASSVAGQGYNEQFF.

The rearrangement links TRBV5-4 to TRBJ2-3; D call uncertain. Germline V gene lookup returns CDR1 SGHNT and CDR2 YYREEE (reference sequence). The CDR3 contains 14 residues. The V end lost 1 base, the J end lost 6 bases, and 12 bases lay between the germline ends. The chain's CDR3 is CASSLYYLPDTQYF. The DNA for the CDR3 is TGTGCCAGCAGCTTGTACTATTTACCGGATACGCAGTATTTT.

V is TRBV19 and J is TRBJ2-3; D might be TRBD2 (5 bases). This CDR3 region has 16 residues. Per germline, CDR1 LNHDA and CDR2 SQIVND (reference sequence). Trimming took 4 bases from V and 0 from J, leaving 14 bases between them. CDR3 DNA sequence: TGTGCCAGTAGTACCAAACCCCGGGGTAGCACAGATACGCAGTATTTT. Residues: CASSTKPRGSTDTQYF.

J is TRBJ2-7 and V is TRBV28; D gene uncertain. CDR1 is MDHEN, CDR2 SYDVKM, per germline. Trimming took off 8 bases at V and 4 bases at J, with 9 bases between the two ends. The CDR3 has 11 amino acids. CDR3 nucleotide sequence: TGTGCCAGCCGCGCAAAATACGAGCAGTACTTC. It encodes CASRAKYEQYF.

This chain connects TRBV5-1 to TRBJ2-4; tentative D call: TRBD2 (5 bases). This CDR3 comprises 16 residues. Per the germline V gene, CDR1 is SGHRS and CDR2 is YFSETQ. Trimming cost V 3 bases and J 0 bases, with 13 bases left between them. CDR3 in amino acids: CASSSTGLLAKNIQYF. The CDR3 nucleotides are TGCGCCAGCAGCTCGACCGGACTTCTAGCCAAAAACATTCAGTACTTC.

Comments on this clone: Within the sample, other DNA sequences also encode this same CDR3. The chain carries TRBV7-2 and TRBJ2-7; D gene ambiguous. V lost 3 bases and J lost 4, with 10 bases in between. The CDR3 spans 13 residues. Germline V gene lookup returns CDR1 SGHTA and CDR2 FQGNSA. CDR3 loop: CASSLGRSYEQYF. CDR3 bases: TGTGCCAGCAGCTTGGGTCGGAGTTACGAGCAGTACTTC.

This chain connects TRBV7-8 to TRBJ2-5; the D gene is possibly TRBD2 (5 bases). V shed 8 bases and J shed 4 bases, with 26 bases lying between them. CDR3 size: 17 residues. The germline CDR1 and CDR2 sequences are SGHVS and FQNEAQ. The chain's CDR3 is CASLERPLPRTRETQYF. CDR3 nucleotides: TGTGCCAGCTTAGAGCGGCCCTTACCCCGTACAAGAGAGACCCAGTACTTC. The whole variable domain, remainder taken from reference TRBV7-8 and TRBJ2-5, is GAGVSQSPRYKVAKRGQDVALRCDPISGHVSLFWYQQALGQGPEFLTYFQNEAQLDKSGLPSDRFFAERPEGSVSTLKIQRTQQEDSAVYLCASLERPLPRTRETQYFGPGTRLLVL.

The chain employs TRBV29-1 and TRBJ2-1; 8 bases align to TRBD2. The CDR3 extends over 13 amino acids. Trimming cost V 3 bases and J 6 bases; bases outside gene matches: 4. In germline, CDR1 is SQVTM, CDR2 ANQGSEA. The CDR3 is CSVDGRAANEQFF. The CDR3 nucleotides are TGCAGCGTTGACGGGAGGGCCGCCAATGAGCAGTTCTTC.

J is TRBJ2-1 and V is TRBV7-2, with D possibly TRBD2 on 5 matching bases. The CDR3 spans 15 residues. CDR1 is SGHTA, CDR2 FQGNSA, per germline. V was cut by 3 bases and J by 3 bases, with 12 bases left in between. In DNA form, the CDR3 reads TGTGCCAGCAGCTTGCATGACTACATCTACAATGAGCAGTTCTTC. Its protein is CASSLHDYIYNEQFF.

This clone is a singleton in its sample. The V and J genes are TRBV29-1 and TRBJ1-5; tentatively, D is TRBD1 (6 bases). The germline CDR1 and CDR2 sequences are SQVTM and ANQGSEA. Trimming stripped 4 bases from V and 4 bases from J, with 11 bases between. This CDR3 is 13 amino acids long. CDR3 nucleotides: TGCAGCGTTGGGGAGGGGGTGAATCAGCCCCAGCATTTT. The encoded protein is CSVGEGVNQPQHF.

This sequence joins TRBV11-2 and TRBJ1-2, with TRBD1 identical over 11 bases. The trim removed 5 bases at V and 4 bases at J, leaving 9 bases unmatched. This CDR3 spans 16 amino acids. CDR1 is SGHAT, CDR2 FQNNGV, per germline. CDR3 in DNA: TGTGCCAGCAGCCTCCGGGTGGGGACAGGGGGCTATGGCTACACCTTC. This codes for CASSLRVGTGGYGYTF.

The chain recombines TRBV6-5 with TRBJ2-5; 9 nucleotides line up with TRBD1. The CDR3 covers 15 residues. V lost 3 bases to trimming and J lost 6 bases; unmatched junction nucleotides: 8. Germline assignment: CDR1 MNHEY and CDR2 SVGAGI. The DNA for the CDR3 is TGTGCCAGCAGTTATTCGACAGGGGGATGGAAGACCCAGTACTTC. Translation gives CASSYSTGGWKTQYF.

This chain joins TRBV11-2 and TRBJ2-7; 10 bases match TRBD2. The V segment lost 5 bases and the J segment 4 bases; nucleotides outside the gene matches: 5. The CDR3 is 14 residues long. Germline V gene data show CDR1 as SGHAT and CDR2 as FQNNGV. CDR3 loop: CASSPGTSVYEQYF. The CDR3 DNA sequence: TGTGCCAGCAGCCCCGGGACTAGCGTGTACGAGCAGTACTTC.

The chain has TRBV19 and TRBJ1-4, with TRBD1 matching over 8 bases. The CDR3 spans 14 residues. V was clipped by 6 bases and J by 8 bases; unmatched bases: 8. Germline CDR1 and CDR2: LNHDA and SQIVND (reference sequence). The CDR3 DNA sequence: TGTGCCAGTAGGGAGACAGGGGAGCGAGAAAAACTGTTTTTT. It encodes CASRETGEREKLFF.

V and J are TRBV6-5 and TRBJ2-3; D gene uncertain. CDR1 is MNHEY, CDR2 SVGAGI, per germline. The CDR3 consists of 14 residues. V lost 0 bases, J lost 2 bases, and 6 bases lay in between. CDR3 nucleotide sequence: TGTGCCAGCAGTTACTCGAGAGACACAGATACGCAGTATTTT. It is translated as CASSYSRDTDTQYF.

V and J are TRBV27 and TRBJ2-7; a possible D gene is TRBD2 (6 bases). Germline V gives CDR1 MNHEY, CDR2 SMNVEV (reference sequence). V lost 6 bases and J lost 6, with 21 bases in between. This CDR3 has 15 amino acids. Here the CDR3 reads CASRTDGGPLREQYF. The CDR3 bases are TGTGCCAGCAGAACGGACGGAGGGCCTTTACGCGAGCAGTACTTC.

The genes are TRBV7-8 and TRBJ2-1; 8 nucleotides line up with TRBD2. The V segment lost 5 bases and the J segment 4 bases; nucleotides outside the gene matches: 16. The CDR3 sequence is 18 residues long. The germline CDR1 and CDR2 sequences are SGHVS and FQNEAQ. The CDR3 DNA is TGTGCCAGCAGCAAAAGCCCCTGGGGACTAGGTTCTTACAATGAGCAGTTCTTC. Its protein product is CASSKSPWGLGSYNEQFF.

The chain uses TRBV5-4 and TRBJ2-7; TRBD2 is a possible D gene (7 bases). The CDR3 totals 15 residues. Germline V gene data show CDR1 as SGHNT and CDR2 as YYREEE (reference sequence). The germline V and J ends were trimmed by 1 base and 3 bases, with 14 bases remaining between them. CDR3 DNA: TGTGCCAGCAGCTTGAGGGGGGAGGGCCGCTACGAGCAGTACTTC. Translated: CASSLRGEGRYEQYF.

The genes are TRBV11-2 and TRBJ2-7, with TRBD1 as a possible D gene (7 bases). Germline lookup yields CDR1 SGHAT and CDR2 FQNNGV. This CDR3 comprises 15 residues. Trimming took 6 bases from V and 2 from J, leaving 17 bases between them. The CDR3, as DNA: TGTGCCAGCAGGTTATCCAGGGGGGAGACCTACGAGCAGTACTTC. Encoded protein: CASRLSRGETYEQYF.

This chain links TRBV5-4 with TRBJ2-7, with TRBD1 identical over 8 bases. The trim removed 4 bases at V and 4 bases at J, leaving 10 bases unmatched. Germline V CDR1 and CDR2: SGHNT, YYREEE (reference sequence). The CDR3 covers 15 residues. In nucleotides, the CDR3 is TGTGCCAGCAGCCTTAACCCGGGACAGGTTTACGAGCAGTACTTC. The encoded protein is CASSLNPGQVYEQYF.

The chain couples TRBV5-5 to TRBJ1-2, with TRBD1 matching 8 bases. V was clipped by 4 bases and J by 4 bases; unmatched bases: 6. From germline, CDR1 is SGHKS and CDR2 YYEKEE (reference sequence). The length of the CDR3 is 14 residues. CDR3 sequence (DNA): TGTGCCAGCAGCCGGACAGGGACGACCTATGGCTACACCTTC. It specifies CASSRTGTTYGYTF.

V gene TRBV9 combines with J gene TRBJ2-3, with TRBD2 identical over 7 bases. Germline V CDR1 and CDR2: SGDLS, YYNGEE. The CDR3 length is 16 residues. The trim removed 1 base at V and 0 bases at J, leaving 5 bases unmatched. The CDR3 here is CASSVNGRLSTDTQYF. The CDR3 nucleotides read TGTGCCAGCAGCGTAAACGGGAGGCTTAGCACAGATACGCAGTATTTT.